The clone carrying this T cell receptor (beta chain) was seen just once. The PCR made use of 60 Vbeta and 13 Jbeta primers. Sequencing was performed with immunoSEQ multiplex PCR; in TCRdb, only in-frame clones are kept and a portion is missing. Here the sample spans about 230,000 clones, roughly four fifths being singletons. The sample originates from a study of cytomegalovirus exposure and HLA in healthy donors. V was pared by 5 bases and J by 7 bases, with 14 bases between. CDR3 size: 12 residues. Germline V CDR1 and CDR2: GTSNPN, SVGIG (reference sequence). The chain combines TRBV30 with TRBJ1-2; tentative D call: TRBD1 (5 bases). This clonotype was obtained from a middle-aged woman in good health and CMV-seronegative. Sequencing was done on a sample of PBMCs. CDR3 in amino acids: CAWGFRGAGYTF. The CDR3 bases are TGTGCCTGGGGCTTCCGTGGGGCTGGCTACACCTTC.